This T cell receptor beta chain was observed in a study of T cells in Graves' hyperthyroidism and ophthalmopathy. Regarding the study as a whole: Ophthalmopathy got predicted by the model a median roughly 6.4 months before its onset.

RNA transcripts provided the source from which TCR beta CDR3 regions were amplified. The TCR CDR3 first-round RT-PCR relied on the HTBI primer set. From the multiplex PCR reads, TCRdb called clonotypes with MiXCR, one entry per CDR3 protein. The sample lists around 700,000 distinct CDR3 sequences; about 35% were seen once. This CDR3 has 14 residues. Unmatched junction bases numbered 8, after V lost 4 bases and J lost 8 bases. Concerning this clonotype itself: Antigen unknown.

The sample taken for sequencing was blood. This receptor was obtained from a woman aged 40 to 49 with Graves' hyperthyroidism. The V gene is TRBV12-3 or TRBV12-4, the J gene TRBJ1-2, with 9 bases lining up with TRBD1. This CDR3 is CASSSRTGARGYTF. The CDR3 bases are TGTGCCAGCAGTTCACGGACAGGGGCCCGAGGCTACACCTTC.